The 3 T cell receptor beta chains presented below share a single source sample, sequenced in a study of blood T cell repertoires in COVID-19. Sequenced by immunoSEQ multiplex PCR; TCRdb stores in-frame clones only, minus some. The profile covers fewer than 350,000 clones, with 81% appearing a single time and less than 3% taken by the ten largest. The source material was peripheral blood. The receptors come from an older woman with active or convalescent COVID-19.

The chain combines TRBV7-2 with TRBJ2-7, with 8 positions matching TRBD1. The ends lost 3 bases at V and 1 base at J; junction bases unmatched: 2. The CDR3 covers 14 residues. Germline V gene sequence: CDR1 SGHTA, CDR2 FQGNSA. In nucleotides, the CDR3 is TGTGCCAGCAGCTTGAACAGGGGGTCCTACGAGCAGTACTTC. Translating it yields CASSLNRGSYEQYF.

The CDR3 protein is CASSSPGGEQYF. The CDR3 bases are TGTGCCAGCAGCTCTCCAGGGGGGGAGCAGTACTTC. V and J are TRBV7-3 and TRBJ2-7; D may be TRBD1 (7 bases). Germline values: CDR1 SGHTA, CDR2 FQGTGA. The CDR3 runs 12 residues. V was cut by 4 bases and J by 7 bases, with 11 bases left in between.

This clone appeared a few times. CDR3 residues: CASSREGQGGYEQYF. CDR3 in DNA: TGTGCCAGCAGTCGAGAAGGACAGGGCGGCTACGAGCAGTACTTC. This chain links TRBV7-2 with TRBJ2-7; 8 nucleotides align to TRBD1. The J segment lost 3 bases and the V segment lost 6 bases, leaving 10 bases of the junction unmatched. The CDR3 has 15 residues. Germline V gene data show CDR1 as SGHTA and CDR2 as FQGNSA.